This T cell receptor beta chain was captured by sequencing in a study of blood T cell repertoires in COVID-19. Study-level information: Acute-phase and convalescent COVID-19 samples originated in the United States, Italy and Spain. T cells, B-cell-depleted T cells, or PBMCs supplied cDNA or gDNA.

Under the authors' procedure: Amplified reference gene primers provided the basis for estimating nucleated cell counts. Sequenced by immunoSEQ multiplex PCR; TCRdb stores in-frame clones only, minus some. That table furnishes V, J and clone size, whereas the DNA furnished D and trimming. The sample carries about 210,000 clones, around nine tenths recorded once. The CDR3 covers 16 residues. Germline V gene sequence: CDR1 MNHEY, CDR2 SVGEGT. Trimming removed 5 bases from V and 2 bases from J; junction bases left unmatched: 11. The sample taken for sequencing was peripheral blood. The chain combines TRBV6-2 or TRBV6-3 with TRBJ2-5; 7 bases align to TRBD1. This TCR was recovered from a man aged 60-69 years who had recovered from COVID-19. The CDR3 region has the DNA TGTGCCAGCAGTGGCTGGGACAGCCCTATACAAGAGACCCAGTACTTC. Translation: CASSGWDSPIQETQYF.